This is a list of T cell receptor beta chains from one sample in a study of spatial heterogeneity in lung cancer. A single record per CDR3 protein comes from TCRdb applying MiXCR to the 5' RACE reads. The sample lists some 4,000 distinct CDR3 sequences, 6.5% to 7.5% occurring once. The specimen comprised normal lung tissue next to the tumor, sampled at surgery. The receptors were sampled from a male donor with early-stage non-small cell lung cancer. Each CDR3 is given with its conserved first and last residue. The D gene is left open where the match is weak. For some rows the clone size is stated as once, few or many, or as a class when expanded; others skip it.

TRBJ2-2 many - TRBV5-1 TGCGCCAGCAGCTTCCGCGACCCGAACACCGGGGAGCTGTTTTTT CASSFRDPNTGELFF
TRBJ2-7 - - TRBV7-3 TGTGCCAGCAGCTTAAGAAGGGACCTACCGCACTTC CASSLRRDLPHF
TRBJ2-7 few - TRBV18 TGTGCCAGCTCACCAACTACAGGCAGAAGCTCCTACGAGCAGTACTTC CASSPTTGRSSYEQYF
TRBJ1-1 medium-sized TRBD1 TRBV5-5 TGTGCCAGTGTCCGGGACAGGGGTGTCACTGAAGCTTTCTTT CASVRDRGVTEAFF
TRBJ1-2 medium-sized - TRBV19 TGTGCCAGTACTAACCGGGGCAGGAACTATGGCTACACCTTC CASTNRGRNYGYTF
TRBJ1-6 many TRBD1 TRBV7-9 TGTGCCAGCAGCTTAGTGGGGACAGGAAATTCACCCCTCCACTTT CASSLVGTGNSPLHF
TRBJ1-1 medium-sized - TRBV6-2/TRBV6-3 TGTGCCAGCAGTTACATGAACCGCCTGAACACTGAAGCTTTCTTT CASSYMNRLNTEAFF
TRBJ2-1 medium-sized TRBD2 TRBV27 TGTGCCAGCAAACGATTTTGGGCTAGCGGGAGAGGTGAGCAGTTCTTC CASKRFWASGRGEQFF
TRBJ2-1 many TRBD2 TRBV10-3 TGTGCCATCAGTGGGGGGACTAGCGAGCAGTTCTTC CAISGGTSEQFF
TRBJ2-1 many - TRBV6-2/TRBV6-3 TGTGCCAGCAGTTACATCATCACTCCTTACTCCTACAATGAGCAGTTCTTC CASSYIITPYSYNEQFF
TRBJ2-5 - TRBD1 TRBV7-8 TGTGCCAGCAGCTTTGAGACAGGGTTGGGAGAGACCCAGTACTTC CASSFETGLGETQYF
TRBJ2-6 many TRBD1 TRBV7-9 TGTGCCAGCAGCTTATTCCAGGGGGTAAGCTCTGGGGCCAACGTCCTGACTTTC CASSLFQGVSSGANVLTF
TRBJ1-5 - TRBD1 TRBV11-1 TGTGCCAGCAGCCACACACAGGGGGCCCTAAGCAATCAGCCCCAGCATTTT CASSHTQGALSNQPQHF
TRBJ2-1 many TRBD1 TRBV12-3/TRBV12-4 TGTGCCAGCAGCCTGGGAATGGGGACAGGGCATGATGAGCAGTTCTTC CASSLGMGTGHDEQFF
TRBJ1-4 many - TRBV20-1 TGCAGTGCTAGAGAAGAGGCAGGGCTTGAAAAACTGTTTTTT CSAREEAGLEKLFF
TRBJ2-7 medium-sized TRBD2 TRBV30 TGTGCCTGGCGGGGAGGGGTGCCTCCCAGGGAGCAGTACTTC CAWRGGVPPREQYF
TRBJ2-3 many - TRBV9 TGTGCCAGCAGCGTCTCCGGAGGAGACACAGATACGCAGTATTTT CASSVSGGDTDTQYF
TRBJ1-5 medium-sized TRBD1 TRBV12-3/TRBV12-4 TGTGCCAGCAGTTTAGACAGGGGGGGACAGCCCCAGCATTTT CASSLDRGGQPQHF
TRBJ1-6 - - TRBV6-5 TGTGCCAGCAGTTACTCCAGGTCGGGAGGAAATTCACCCCTCCACTTT CASSYSRSGGNSPLHF
TRBJ1-1 medium-sized - TRBV6-5 TGTGCCAGCAGTTACTCCAGGAACACTGAAGCTTTCTTT CASSYSRNTEAFF
TRBJ2-2 medium-sized - TRBV5-1 TGCGCCAGCAGCTTGGTAGGGGTTACTACCGGGGAGCTGTTTTTT CASSLVGVTTGELFF
TRBJ2-2 medium-sized - TRBV19 TGTGCCAGTAACACTAGCCCCGGAGGGCTTGCTGGCGGGGAGCTGTTTTTT CASNTSPGGLAGGELFF
TRBJ1-5 many TRBD1 TRBV5-1 TGCGCCAGCAGCTTAACGGGGACAGGGTCAAATCAGCCCCAGCATTTT CASSLTGTGSNQPQHF
TRBJ2-7 medium-sized - TRBV6-2/TRBV6-3 TGTGCCAGCACTAACCGGGACGAGCAGTACTTC CASTNRDEQYF
TRBJ2-3 medium-sized - TRBV12-3/TRBV12-4 TGTGCCAGCAGCTCCATTGGTAGGGCCAGCACAGATACGCAGTATTTT CASSSIGRASTDTQYF
TRBJ1-4 medium-sized - TRBV7-7 TGTGCTAGCAGCCCAACAGGGTCGGCTAATGAAAAACTGTTTTTT CASSPTGSANEKLFF
TRBJ2-7 - TRBD1 TRBV20-1 TGCAGTGCCATGGCTGGGACAGGGACCTACGAGCAGTACTTC CSAMAGTGTYEQYF
TRBJ2-1 many - TRBV6-5 TGTGCCAGCGGGGGGCGGGGTAGTGGGAATGAGCAGTTCTTC CASGGRGSGNEQFF
TRBJ2-1 many - TRBV7-2 TGTGCCAGCAGCTTAGTGGGACTTGAGCAGTTCTTC CASSLVGLEQFF
TRBJ2-1 many TRBD2 TRBV20-1 TGCAGTGCTAGAGGACTAGCGGGGAACAATGAGCAGTTCTTC CSARGLAGNNEQFF
TRBJ2-7 many - TRBV20-1 TGCAGTGCTAGTGACAACTACGAGCAGTACTTC CSASDNYEQYF
TRBJ1-1 - - TRBV7-2 TGTGCCAGCAGCCCGACGGCCAGCGTGAAAGCTTTCTTT CASSPTASVKAFF
TRBJ1-6 large - TRBV4-1 TGCGCCAGCAGCCACTCTTCGGTTTATAATTCACCCCTCCACTTT CASSHSSVYNSPLHF
TRBJ2-5 few - TRBV7-2 TGTGCCAGCAGCTTCGCAGGGACCACGGGGGAGACCCAGTACTTC CASSFAGTTGETQYF
TRBJ2-1 medium-sized - TRBV29-1 TGCAGCGTTCCTCTAGGGAATGAGCAGTTCTTC CSVPLGNEQFF
TRBJ1-1 many - TRBV6-2/TRBV6-3 TGTGCCATCGAGACCCGCGAAGGGAGTGACACTGAAGCTTTCTTT CAIETREGSDTEAFF
TRBJ1-1 many - TRBV29-1 TGCAGCGCCATGTGGGGGGTGGACACTGAAGCTTTCTTT CSAMWGVDTEAFF
TRBJ1-4 medium-sized - TRBV6-1 TGTGCCAGTCATGCTGGATCTTGGAATGAAAAACTGTTTTTT CASHAGSWNEKLFF
TRBJ1-2 medium-sized - TRBV6-2/TRBV6-3 TGTGCCAGCAGTCGGGACTTGTCGGCCTATGGCTACACCTTC CASSRDLSAYGYTF
TRBJ2-5 medium-sized - TRBV29-1 TGCAGCGTTGAAGGGGGGTTGGAGACCCAGTACTTC CSVEGGLETQYF
TRBJ1-2 many - TRBV12-3/TRBV12-4 TGTGCCAGCAGTTTAGTTGTCGGTAGGGCAGCCACTAACTATGGCTACACCTTC CASSLVVGRAATNYGYTF
TRBJ2-1 - - TRBV6-2/TRBV6-3 TGTGCCAGCAGTTACACCCCATATGAGCAGTTCTTC CASSYTPYEQFF
TRBJ2-7 - TRBD2 TRBV7-2 TGTGCCAGCAGCTTAAGCGGGGGGGGCTACGAGCAGTACTTC CASSLSGGGYEQYF
TRBJ2-1 many TRBD2 TRBV7-2 TGTGCCAGCAGCTTATATGGCGGGAGGGGCTACAATGAGCAGTTCTTC CASSLYGGRGYNEQFF
TRBJ2-2 medium-sized - TRBV21-1 TGTGCCAGCAGCAAATGGTACGGGACAGGGTTGTTCACCGGGGAGCTGTTTTTT CASSKWYGTGLFTGELFF